The T cell receptor (beta chain) described here comes from a study of cytomegalovirus exposure and HLA in healthy donors. Study findings and constraints: In a later analysis, an Asian-associated ancestry cluster reportedly showed fewer N-insertions than the approximately 640-donor mean.

The germline V and J ends were trimmed by 5 bases and 4 bases, with 15 bases remaining between them. Germline V gives CDR1 MGHRA, CDR2 YSYEKL. This CDR3 is built from 15 residues. Concerning this clone itself: The antigen remains undetermined.

A multiplex PCR was run with 60 Vbeta primers and 13 Jbeta primers. Some clones are missing from TCRdb's copy, which holds only in-frame ones; the method was immunoSEQ multiplex PCR. The sample includes around 190,000 clones, around 77% of them seen just once. The sequencing sample was made of PBMCs. This clonotype originated in a woman younger than 30 in good health and CMV-seronegative. The chain uses TRBV4-1 and TRBJ1-5, with a tentative D call TRBD1 (5 bases). The CDR3 coding sequence is TGCGCCAGCAGCTGGTCTTACGGGGGAAATCAGCCCCAGCATTTT. Protein sequence: CASSWSYGGNQPQHF.